This T cell receptor beta chain was sequenced during a study of shared clonotypes between healthy human individuals. Study-level information: The cohort comprised a couple of women and a few men. Their ages spanned 18 to 49 years.

This table comes from immunoSEQ multiplex PCR, and its TCRdb copy is limited to in-frame clones, with some not included. Among approximately 470,000 clones listed, 78% were seen once. The CDR3 loop spans 14 amino acids. Per the germline V gene, CDR1 is SGHRS and CDR2 is YFSETQ. Trimming removed 5 bases from V and 2 bases from J, with 12 bases in between. Study donors comprised healthy, HIV-negative adults devoid of recent acute infection or vaccination. Sequencing was performed on PBMCs. The rearrangement links TRBV5-1 to TRBJ2-3, with a possible D match to TRBD2 (6 bases). The sequence derives from a woman between 40 and 55 years old in good health. Some clones in this sample may be carry-over from other donors' samples. CDR3 sequence: CASRLAAHTDTQYF. The CDR3, as DNA: TGCGCCAGCAGATTAGCGGCCCACACAGATACGCAGTATTTT.